Listed below are T cell receptor beta chains from one sample, sequenced in a study of shared clonotypes between healthy human individuals. Some clones are missing from TCRdb's copy, which holds only in-frame ones; the method was immunoSEQ multiplex PCR. The sample yields hundreds of thousands of clones, around 72% seen once. Sequenced material: memory CD4+ T cells sorted from blood. These receptors were taken from a woman in her 30s in good health. The CDR3 runs from the conserved cysteine through the conserved F or W. The D gene is left open where the match is weak. For some rows the clone size is stated as once, few or many, or as a class when expanded; others skip it.

j_gene,abundance,v_gene,d_gene,CDR3aa,CDR3nt
TRBJ1-2,NA,TRBV30,NA,CAWSDPGGYGYTF,TGTGCCTGGAGTGACCCGGGGGGCTATGGCTACACCTTC
TRBJ2-3,NA,TRBV14,NA,CASSQEFLSTDTQYF,TGTGCCAGCAGCCAAGAATTTCTGTCCACAGATACGCAGTATTTT
TRBJ2-2,NA,TRBV15,TRBD1,CATSQGTGDTGELFF,TGTGCCACCAGCCAGGGGACAGGGGACACCGGGGAGCTGTTTTTT
TRBJ1-1,NA,TRBV2,NA,CASSVAGVTEAFF,TGTGCCAGCAGTGTCGCAGGGGTCACTGAAGCTTTCTTT
TRBJ2-1,NA,TRBV7-9,TRBD2,CASSLGASGAYNEQFF,TGTGCCAGCAGCTTAGGGGCTAGCGGGGCCTACAATGAGCAGTTCTTC
TRBJ2-7,NA,TRBV9,TRBD2,CASSGGTSESSYEQYF,TGTGCCAGCAGCGGGGGGACTAGCGAGAGCTCCTACGAGCAGTACTTC
TRBJ2-7,many,TRBV10-2,NA,CASSEVPSGGEQYF,TGCGCCAGCAGTGAAGTCCCCTCCGGAGGCGAGCAGTACTTC
TRBJ1-5,few,TRBV29-1,NA,CSVGGEDQPQHF,TGCAGCGTGGGGGGGGAGGATCAGCCCCAGCATTTT
TRBJ2-1,NA,TRBV30,NA,CAGSRHEQFF,TGTGCCGGGTCTAGGCATGAGCAGTTCTTC
TRBJ1-1,NA,TRBV27,NA,CASRAARNTEAFF,TGTGCCAGCAGGGCAGCCAGGAACACTGAAGCTTTCTTT
TRBJ2-7,many,TRBV18,TRBD2,CASARTSGSHEQYF,TGTGCCAGCGCCCGGACTAGCGGGAGCCACGAGCAGTACTTC
TRBJ1-1,NA,TRBV9,NA,CASSVDWGNTEAFF,TGTGCCAGCAGCGTAGATTGGGGCAACACTGAAGCTTTCTTT
TRBJ2-2,NA,TRBV15,NA,CATSRDLGLGVGELFF,TGTGCCACCAGCAGAGATCTTGGTCTAGGGGTCGGGGAGCTGTTTTTT
TRBJ2-4,once,TRBV28,NA,CASSFGGRKNIQYF,TGTGCCAGCAGTTTCGGGGGGCGCAAAAACATTCAGTACTTC
TRBJ2-1,NA,TRBV2,TRBD2,CASTDRVSGRFYTEQFF,TGTGCCAGCACCGATAGAGTTAGCGGGAGGTTCTACACTGAGCAGTTCTTC
TRBJ2-7,NA,TRBV25-1,TRBD2,CASRTGTSGPYEQYF,TGTGCCAGCAGAACCGGGACTAGCGGCCCCTACGAGCAGTACTTC
TRBJ2-1,NA,TRBV4-2,NA,CASSKKLGGGSYNEQFF,TGTGCCAGCAGCAAAAAACTAGGGGGGGGCTCCTACAATGAGCAGTTCTTC
TRBJ2-1,NA,TRBV7-6,TRBD1,CASSSGTGDRNEQFF,TGTGCCAGCAGCTCAGGGACAGGGGATCGGAATGAGCAGTTCTTC
TRBJ2-3,NA,TRBV7-6,NA,CASSLGQTQYF,TGTGCCAGCAGCTTAGGCCAAACGCAGTATTTT
TRBJ1-5,NA,TRBV10-3,NA,CAISDGEGNQPQHF,TGTGCCATCAGTGACGGGGAGGGCAATCAGCCCCAGCATTTT
TRBJ1-1,NA,TRBV7-8,NA,CASSTNTEAFF,TGTGCCAGCAGCACGAACACTGAAGCTTTCTTT
TRBJ1-5,NA,TRBV27,NA,CASSISRGNQPQHF,TGTGCCAGCAGTATTTCCCGGGGGAATCAGCCCCAGCATTTT
TRBJ1-1,NA,TRBV5-1,NA,CASSFGHTGLAQPEAFF,TGCGCCAGCAGCTTTGGGCATACAGGGTTAGCCCAGCCTGAAGCTTTCTTT
TRBJ1-1,NA,TRBV7-2,NA,CASSFPGNTEAFF,TGTGCCAGCAGCTTCCCGGGGAACACTGAAGCTTTCTTT
TRBJ1-5,few,TRBV28,NA,CASSRGNQPQHF,TGTGCCAGCAGTCGTGGAAATCAGCCCCAGCATTTT
TRBJ1-2,NA,TRBV4-2,NA,CASSLVGGAKYGYTF,TGTGCCAGCAGCTTGGTTGGGGGCGCTAAGTATGGCTACACCTTC
TRBJ2-3,NA,TRBV10-1,TRBD1,CASSESKQGSGTQYF,TGCGCCAGCAGTGAGTCGAAACAGGGGAGTGGTACGCAGTATTTT
TRBJ2-1,NA,TRBV6-1,TRBD2,CASSETSGSSEQFF,TGTGCCAGCAGTGAAACTAGCGGGAGTTCTGAGCAGTTCTTC
TRBJ2-1,few,TRBV18,TRBD2,CASSPPTTSGRDEQFF,TGTGCCAGCTCACCACCAACGACTAGCGGGAGGGATGAGCAGTTCTTC
TRBJ2-1,NA,TRBV18,NA,CASSPDLSSYNEQFF,TGTGCCAGCTCACCGGACCTGAGCTCCTACAATGAGCAGTTCTTC
TRBJ2-4,NA,TRBV11-3,NA,CATVAKNIQYF,TGTGCCACAGTGGCCAAAAACATTCAGTACTTC
TRBJ2-1,NA,TRBV11-2,NA,CASSLGGTDYNEQFF,TGTGCCAGCAGCTTAGGGGGGACCGACTACAATGAGCAGTTCTTC
TRBJ2-7,few,TRBV6-1,TRBD2,CASRGFGTSGSEQYF,TGTGCCAGCAGGGGGTTCGGGACTAGCGGATCCGAGCAGTACTTC
TRBJ2-7,NA,TRBV6-1,TRBD2,CASCRTSGPYEQYF,TGTGCCAGCTGCAGGACTAGCGGGCCATACGAGCAGTACTTC
TRBJ1-5,NA,TRBV6-1,NA,CASSGQDTRRGSNQPQHF,TGTGCCAGCAGTGGGCAGGACACCCGGCGGGGTAGCAATCAGCCCCAGCATTTT
TRBJ2-7,NA,TRBV20-1,NA,CSAYRDYEQYF,TGCAGTGCTTACAGGGACTACGAGCAGTACTTC
TRBJ2-2,NA,TRBV5-6,TRBD2,CASNRLAANTGELFF,TGTGCCAGCAACCGACTAGCGGCGAACACCGGGGAGCTGTTTTTT
TRBJ2-7,NA,TRBV5-1,NA,CASSLNFLGDEQYF,TGCGCCAGCAGCTTGAACTTCCTGGGCGACGAGCAGTACTTC
TRBJ2-2,NA,TRBV27,NA,CASTSGGLGTGELFF,TGTGCCAGCACCTCAGGAGGTTTGGGAACCGGGGAGCTGTTTTTT
TRBJ2-1,NA,TRBV10-3,TRBD2,CAISEATGGTSHYNEQFF,TGTGCCATCAGTGAGGCGACAGGAGGGACTAGTCACTACAATGAGCAGTTCTTC
TRBJ2-7,NA,TRBV28,NA,CASSLGRAVLQYF,TGTGCCAGCAGTTTAGGAAGGGCCGTTCTGCAGTACTTC
TRBJ2-3,NA,TRBV7-9,TRBD2,CASSSPSGTTDTQYF,TGTGCCAGCAGCTCGCCTAGCGGCACCACAGATACGCAGTATTTT
TRBJ2-7,NA,TRBV9,NA,CASSHNRGGDEQYF,TGTGCCAGCAGCCATAACAGGGGCGGGGACGAGCAGTACTTC
TRBJ1-1,NA,TRBV6-6,TRBD1,CASSYDRGSEAFF,TGTGCCAGCAGTTACGACAGGGGCTCTGAAGCTTTCTTT
TRBJ1-1,NA,TRBV27,NA,CASSSPGSGPRQAFF,TGTGCCAGCAGTTCACCGGGGTCGGGGCCGCGCCAAGCTTTCTTT